One sample yielded the 20 T cell receptor beta chains listed below, sequenced in a study of Ad26.COV2.S vaccination and SARS-CoV-2 variants. Libraries were prepared by immunoSEQ multiplex PCR; TCRdb keeps only in-frame clonotypes and omits some of them. The repertoire holds about 350,000 clones, 92% seen once, with 3% to 5% in the top ten. The starting material was peripheral blood, obtained after recovery from COVID-19. These receptor sequences come from a human donor who had recovered from COVID-19.

The chain recombines TRBV10-3 with TRBJ1-1; D gene ambiguous. The CDR3 sequence is 13 residues long. The V gene lost 2 bases and the J gene lost 1 base, with 5 bases spanning the gap. CDR1 and CDR2 from the germline V gene are ENHRY and SYGVKD. The CDR3 loop is CAISEMENTEAFF. CDR3 coding DNA: TGTGCCATCAGTGAGATGGAGAACACTGAAGCTTTCTTT.

The chain uses TRBV4-1 and TRBJ1-2; perhaps TRBD1 as D (5 bases). The V end was cut by 3 bases, the J end by 6 bases, with 11 bases between. This CDR3 region has 13 residues. Looked up from germline, CDR1 is MGHRA and CDR2 is YSYEKL. The CDR3 DNA is TGCGCCAGCAGCCAGGGGAGGGGAAATGGCTACACCTTC. It is translated as CASSQGRGNGYTF.

This chain uses TRBV3-1 (or the pseudogene TRBV3-2) with TRBJ1-1; D gene ambiguous. The germline V gene encodes CDR1 LGHDT and CDR2 YNNKEL (reference sequence). Trimming took 2 bases from V and 1 from J, leaving 8 bases between them. The CDR3 length is 14 residues. In DNA, the CDR3 is TGTGCCAGCAGCCAATTTGGGGAGAACACTGAAGCTTTCTTT. It translates to CASSQFGENTEAFF.

The rearrangement joins TRBV4-1 to TRBJ1-1; D uncertain. The CDR3 spans 15 residues. V was cut by 4 bases and J by 5 bases, with 17 bases left in between. The germline V gene encodes CDR1 MGHRA and CDR2 YSYEKL. This CDR3 reads CASSPDRDQATEAFF. Here the CDR3 DNA reads TGCGCCAGCAGCCCAGACCGTGACCAGGCTACTGAAGCTTTCTTT.

Of note for this clone: Other DNA sequences in this sample translate to the same CDR3. The chain uses TRBV5-1 and TRBJ1-1; 8 nucleotides match TRBD1. The trim removed 0 bases at V and 5 bases at J, leaving 6 bases unmatched. Germline CDR1 reads SGHRS; CDR2 reads YFSETQ. The CDR3 contains 15 residues. CDR3 in amino acids: CASSLAGGRVTEAFF. The CDR3 DNA sequence: TGCGCCAGCAGCTTGGCAGGGGGCAGGGTAACTGAAGCTTTCTTT.

This clone has only a few counts. The chain has TRBV10-2 and TRBJ1-1; D is ambiguous. Trimming removed 0 bases from V and 10 bases from J, with 9 bases in between. The CDR3 is 12 amino acids. From germline, CDR1 is WSHSY and CDR2 SAAADI. The DNA for the CDR3 is TGCGCCAGCAGTGAGTCGCGCGGTTCAGCTTTCTTT. Protein: CASSESRGSAFF.

This clone was observed a single time. The same CDR3 is also encoded by other DNA sequences in this sample. The V call is TRBV4-1, the J call TRBJ2-7; maybe TRBD2 (5 bases). The CDR3 covers 13 residues. V dropped 1 base and J dropped 4 bases, with 8 bases sitting between them. Germline V gene data show CDR1 as MGHRA and CDR2 as YSYEKL. CDR3 residues: CASSQVGGYEQYF. Here the CDR3 DNA reads TGCGCCAGCAGCCAAGTTGGCGGGTACGAGCAGTACTTC.

The chain carries TRBV6-5 and TRBJ2-2; D perhaps matches TRBD2 (7 bases). The CDR3 is 15 amino acids. The V and J ends lost 3 bases and 3 bases respectively, with 11 bases between them. Germline loops: CDR1 MNHEY, CDR2 SVGAGI. As DNA, the CDR3 is TGTGCCAGCAGTTATCGGGGGGCACACACCGGGGAGCTGTTTTTT. Translating it yields CASSYRGAHTGELFF.

The genes are TRBV5-8 and TRBJ1-5; no firm D call. From germline, CDR1 is SGHTS and CDR2 YDEGEE. V lost 2 bases, J lost 6 bases, and 12 bases lay in between. The CDR3 covers 14 residues. The CDR3 sequence is CASSLYTPGQPQHF. Written as DNA, the CDR3 is TGTGCCAGCAGCTTATACACCCCGGGTCAGCCCCAGCATTTT.

The chain has TRBV5-6 and TRBJ1-2, with D possibly being TRBD1 (6 bases). With 3 bases removed from V and 3 bases from J, the gap between germline ends came to 27 bases. Germline CDR1 and CDR2: SGHDT and YYEEEE. CDR3 size: 19 residues. CDR3 loop: CASSSVRTRGQTGHYGYTF. CDR3 nucleotides: TGTGCCAGCAGCTCGGTCAGAACTCGAGGACAGACGGGACACTATGGCTACACCTTC.

The chain carries TRBV6-5 and TRBJ2-1, with D hard to call. Germline assignment: CDR1 MNHEY and CDR2 SVGAGI. Trimming stripped 0 bases from V and 6 bases from J, with 15 bases between. This CDR3 region has 16 residues. CDR3 nucleotide sequence: TGTGCCAGCAGTTACTCGTTAGGTGCCCTTTTCAATGAGCAGTTCTTC. This codes for CASSYSLGALFNEQFF.

The chain has TRBV7-2 and TRBJ2-7; perhaps TRBD2 as D (5 bases). This CDR3 contains 15 residues. V was cut by 2 bases and J by 0 bases, with 11 bases left in between. The germline V gene encodes CDR1 SGHTA and CDR2 FQGNSA. CDR3 DNA: TGTGCCAGCAGCTTAAACGGGATAGGCTCCTACGAGCAGTACTTC. It codes for CASSLNGIGSYEQYF.

The V call is TRBV6-4, the J call TRBJ1-2; no clear D gene. CDR3 length: 13 amino acids. Germline CDR1 is MRHNA and CDR2 is SNTAGT. Trimming left V 0 bases short and J 7 bases short, with 9 bases between. CDR3 sequence reads: CASSDSSRTGYTF. CDR3 nucleotides: TGTGCCAGCAGTGACTCGAGCAGGACTGGCTACACCTTC.

This clone was found once. The chain has TRBV9 and TRBJ1-2; tentatively, D is TRBD1 (6 bases). This CDR3 spans 14 amino acids. Trimming cost V 6 bases and J 8 bases, with 20 bases left between them. The germline CDR1 and CDR2 sequences are SGDLS and YYNGEE. The CDR3 DNA follows: TGTGCCAGCACCCTAGGGGGGGGCAGGGTCGGCTACACCTTC. As protein: CASTLGGGRVGYTF.

V is TRBV27 and J is TRBJ1-2; D remains ambiguous. V lost 0 bases, J lost 8 bases, and 13 bases lay in between. The V gene's germline CDR1 is MNHEY and CDR2 SMNVEV (reference sequence). The CDR3 consists of 14 residues. The CDR3 DNA is TGTGCCAGCAGTTTATCGCCCCACACCTCCGGCTACACCTTC. Its protein product is CASSLSPHTSGYTF.

The chain recombines TRBV5-4 with TRBJ1-1; the D is unclear. The germline V gene encodes CDR1 SGHNT and CDR2 YYREEE (reference sequence). V was cut by 0 bases and J by 4 bases, with 4 bases left in between. This CDR3 is 12 amino acids long. The chain's CDR3 is CASSLGATEAFF. DNA of the CDR3: TGTGCCAGCAGCTTGGGGGCCACTGAAGCTTTCTTT.

The gene calls are TRBV11-2 and TRBJ2-1; 10 bases map to TRBD2. The V gene's germline CDR1 is SGHAT and CDR2 FQNNGV. This CDR3 comprises 15 residues. V was pared by 4 bases and J by 5 bases, with 5 bases of the junction left unmatched. CDR3 region: CASSSRSGGNNEQFF. CDR3 nucleotide sequence: TGTGCCAGCAGCTCCCGTAGCGGGGGGAACAATGAGCAGTTCTTC.

The rearrangement joins TRBV28 to TRBJ2-1; D perhaps matches TRBD2 (5 bases). Trimming left V 5 bases short and J 2 bases short, with 16 bases between. The CDR3 covers 16 residues. CDR1 and CDR2 (germline): MDHEN, SYDVKM. CDR3 coding DNA: TGTGCCAGCAGTCCTCATACGGGAATGGCCTACAATGAGCAGTTCTTC. Encoded protein: CASSPHTGMAYNEQFF. The entire variable domain, with the rest obtained from reference TRBV28 and TRBJ2-1, is as follows: DVKVTQSSRYLVKRTGEKVFLECVQDMDHENMFWYRQDPGLGLRLIYFSYDVKMKEKGDIPEGYSVSREKKERFSLILESASTNQTSMYLCASSPHTGMAYNEQFFGPGTRLTVL.

This clone was seen just once. This rearrangement joins TRBV27 to TRBJ2-7; 7 bases are a match to TRBD2. Germline V CDR1 and CDR2: MNHEY, SMNVEV (reference sequence). The CDR3 extends over 13 amino acids. The V gene end was trimmed by 6 bases and the J gene end by 4 bases; junction bases not matched to a gene: 6. The CDR3 nucleotides are TGTGCCAGCAGGGATACGGGAGGTTACGAGCAGTACTTC. Amino acid sequence: CASRDTGGYEQYF.

This chain links TRBV6-6 with TRBJ1-1; a weak D match, TRBD1 (6 bases). Germline V gene sequence: CDR1 MNHNY, CDR2 SVGAGI (reference sequence). V lost 7 bases and J lost 4, with 16 bases in between. The CDR3 runs 14 residues. The CDR3 region has the DNA TGTGCCAGCACCCCTGGGGGCGCGAGCACTGAAGCTTTCTTT. Encoded protein: CASTPGGASTEAFF.